This TCR beta chain was sequenced for a study of cytomegalovirus exposure and HLA in healthy donors. The CDR3 is 14 amino acids. The germline V gene encodes CDR1 SGDLS and CDR2 YYNGEE. J gave up 5 bases and V 2 bases, and 1 base lay outside the gene matches. Primers for the PCR totalled 60 Vbeta and 13 Jbeta. Using immunoSEQ multiplex PCR, the repertoire was profiled, and TCRdb retains in-frame clones only, with some absent. The data contain around 100,000 clones, about 85% of them singletons. V gene TRBV9 combines with J gene TRBJ1-6, with TRBD1 identical over 7 bases. The clonotype originates from a young man in good health and CMV-seronegative. Sequencing was carried out using PBMCs. The CDR3 DNA is TGTGCCAGCAGCGTCGGGACAGATAATTCACCCCTCCACTTT. It specifies CASSVGTDNSPLHF.